This note documents a single TCR beta chain sequence. V lost 6 bases and J lost 7, with 19 bases in between. The CDR3 runs 16 residues. Per germline, CDR1 SNHLY and CDR2 FYNNEI. Generated by immunoSEQ multiplex PCR, the TCRdb table keeps only in-frame clones and is missing some. The repertoire holds under 200,000 clones, with approximately 88% as singletons. These data come from a study of blood T cell repertoires in COVID-19. Material: peripheral blood. The receptor comes from an older woman with acute or convalescent COVID-19. This chain connects TRBV2 to TRBJ1-6; maybe TRBD1 (6 bases). The CDR3 nucleotides read TGTGCCAGCAGCTTAAGCGGGGGCGCGAGGAATTCACCCCTCCACTTT. Amino acid sequence: CASSLSGGARNSPLHF.